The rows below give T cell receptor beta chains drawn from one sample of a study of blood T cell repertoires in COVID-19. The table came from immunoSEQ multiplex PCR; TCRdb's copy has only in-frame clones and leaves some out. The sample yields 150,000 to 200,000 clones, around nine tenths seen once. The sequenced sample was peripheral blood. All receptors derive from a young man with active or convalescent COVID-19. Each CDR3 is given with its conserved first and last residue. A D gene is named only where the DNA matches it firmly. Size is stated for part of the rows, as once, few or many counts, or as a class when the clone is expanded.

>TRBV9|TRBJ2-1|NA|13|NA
CASGAGSLNEQFF
TGTGCCAGCGGGGCCGGGAGTTTGAATGAGCAGTTCTTC
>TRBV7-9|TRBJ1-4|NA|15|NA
CASSLSTVRGEKLFF
TGTGCCAGCAGCTTATCTACAGTGAGGGGGGAAAAACTGTTTTTT
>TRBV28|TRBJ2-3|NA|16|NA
CASSSGGSEGWNTQYF
TGTGCCAGCAGCTCCGGAGGTAGCGAGGGTTGGAATACGCAGTATTTT
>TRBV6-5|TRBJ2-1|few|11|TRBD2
CASSPGTSKFF
TGTGCCAGCAGCCCCGGGACTAGTAAGTTCTTC
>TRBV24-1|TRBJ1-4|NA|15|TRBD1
CATSDTRQGGEKLFF
TGTGCCACCAGTGATACACGACAGGGCGGAGAAAAACTGTTTTTT
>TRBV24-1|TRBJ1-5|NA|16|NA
CATSEASGGVNQPQHF
TGTGCCACCAGTGAAGCGTCCGGCGGGGTCAATCAGCCCCAGCATTTT
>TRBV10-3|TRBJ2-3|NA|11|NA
CATEGEDTQYF
TGTGCCACCGAAGGGGAAGATACGCAGTATTTT
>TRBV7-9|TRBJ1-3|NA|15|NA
CASSPPTDPGNTIYF
TGTGCCAGCAGCCCCCCGACAGATCCTGGAAACACCATATATTTT
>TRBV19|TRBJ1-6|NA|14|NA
CASSIGGDHSPLHF
TGTGCCAGTAGTATAGGAGGTGACCATTCACCCCTCCACTTT
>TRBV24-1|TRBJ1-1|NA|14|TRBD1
CATRTGGWNTEAFF
TGTGCCACCAGAACAGGGGGGTGGAACACTGAAGCTTTCTTT
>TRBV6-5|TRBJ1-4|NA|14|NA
CASSYVQGNEKLFF
TGTGCCAGCAGTTACGTACAGGGCAATGAAAAACTGTTTTTT
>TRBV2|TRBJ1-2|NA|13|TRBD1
CASRGQGGGGYTF
TGTGCCAGCAGGGGACAGGGCGGCGGGGGCTACACCTTC
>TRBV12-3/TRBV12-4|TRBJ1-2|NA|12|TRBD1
CASSPGTVGYTF
TGTGCCAGCAGTCCGGGGACAGTTGGCTACACCTTC
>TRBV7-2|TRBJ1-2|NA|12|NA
CASNLPGEVYTF
TGTGCCAGCAACTTACCGGGAGAGGTCTACACCTTC
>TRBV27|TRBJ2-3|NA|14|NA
CASSWKGSSDTQYF
TGTGCCAGCAGTTGGAAGGGGTCTTCAGATACGCAGTATTTT
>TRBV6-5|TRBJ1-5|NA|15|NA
CASSRRGGKNQPQHF
TGTGCCAGCAGCCGGCGGGGGGGGAAGAATCAGCCCCAGCATTTT
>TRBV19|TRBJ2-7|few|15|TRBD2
CASSIGGLAGYEQYF
TGTGCCAGTAGTATAGGGGGACTAGCGGGTTACGAGCAGTACTTC
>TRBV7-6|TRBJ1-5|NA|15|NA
CASSLYGGGNQPQHF
TGTGCCAGCAGCTTATACGGCGGCGGGAATCAGCCCCAGCATTTT
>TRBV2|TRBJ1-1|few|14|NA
CASSVEGEGTEAFF
TGTGCCAGCAGTGTAGAGGGCGAAGGGACTGAAGCTTTCTTT
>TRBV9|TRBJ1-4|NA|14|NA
CASSRGGNNEKLFF
TGTGCCAGCAGCCGTGGAGGGAACAATGAAAAACTGTTTTTT
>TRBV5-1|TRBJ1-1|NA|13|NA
CASSLQGYTEAFF
TGCGCCAGCAGCTTGCAGGGGTACACTGAAGCTTTCTTT
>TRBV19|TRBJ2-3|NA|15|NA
CASQSLGGGTDTQYF
TGTGCCAGTCAATCCCTAGGGGGGGGCACAGATACGCAGTATTTT
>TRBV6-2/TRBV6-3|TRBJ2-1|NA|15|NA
CASSYLRRGGNEQFF
TGTGCCAGCAGTTACTTAAGGCGAGGTGGCAATGAGCAGTTCTTC
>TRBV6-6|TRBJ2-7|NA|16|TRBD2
CASSYALAEGEPAQYF
TGTGCCAGCAGTTACGCACTAGCGGAGGGCGAACCCGCGCAGTACTTC
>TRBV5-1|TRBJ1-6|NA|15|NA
CASSPSAGNNSPLHF
TGCGCCAGCAGCCCTAGCGCAGGGAATAATTCACCCCTCCACTTT
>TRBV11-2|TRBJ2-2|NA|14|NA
CASSLESYTGELFF
TGTGCCAGCAGCTTAGAGTCCTACACCGGGGAGCTGTTTTTT
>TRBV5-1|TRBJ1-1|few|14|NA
CASSLQRANTEAFF
TGCGCCAGCAGCTTGCAGAGGGCGAACACTGAAGCTTTCTTT
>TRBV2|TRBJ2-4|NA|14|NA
CASTKGGSKNIQYF
TGTGCCAGCACGAAGGGGGGGTCCAAAAACATTCAGTACTTC
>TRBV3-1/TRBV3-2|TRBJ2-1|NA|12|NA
CASSTGVGQQFF
TGTGCCAGCAGCACCGGGGTTGGACAGCAGTTCTTC
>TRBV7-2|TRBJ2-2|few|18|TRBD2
CASSRQGLAGGNTGELFF
TGTGCCAGCAGCAGACAGGGACTAGCGGGAGGGAACACCGGGGAGCTGTTTTTT
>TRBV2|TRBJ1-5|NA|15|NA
CASRSGVPSNQPQHF
TGTGCCAGCAGGTCGGGGGTCCCGAGCAATCAGCCCCAGCATTTT
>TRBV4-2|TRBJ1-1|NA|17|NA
CASSQLDGRTQNTEAFF
TGTGCCAGCAGCCAATTAGACGGTAGGACACAGAACACTGAAGCTTTCTTT
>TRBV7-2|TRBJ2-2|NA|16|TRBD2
CASSLLAGITTGELFF
TGTGCCAGCAGCTTACTAGCGGGGATTACCACCGGGGAGCTGTTTTTT
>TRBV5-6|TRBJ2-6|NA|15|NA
CASSLYAAGANVLTF
TGTGCCAGCAGCTTGTACGCAGCTGGGGCCAACGTCCTGACTTTC
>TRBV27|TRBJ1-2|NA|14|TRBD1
CAAASWQGAYGYTF
TGTGCCGCTGCCTCGTGGCAGGGGGCATATGGCTACACCTTC